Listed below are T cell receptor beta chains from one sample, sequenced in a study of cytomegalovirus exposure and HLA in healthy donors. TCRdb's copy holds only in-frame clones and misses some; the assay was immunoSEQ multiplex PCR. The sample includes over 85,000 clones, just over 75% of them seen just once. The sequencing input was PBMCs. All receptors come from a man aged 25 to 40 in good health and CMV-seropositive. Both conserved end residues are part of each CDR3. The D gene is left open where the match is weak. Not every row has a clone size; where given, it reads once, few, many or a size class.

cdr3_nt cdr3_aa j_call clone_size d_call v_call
TGTGCCAGCAGTTCGGGTTGGAGAGGGCGTGAAGGCTACACCTTC CASSSGWRGREGYTF TRBJ1-2 NA NA TRBV6-6
TGCGCCAGCAGCTTCGGACAGGGCCTACCCCCCTATGGCTACACCTTC CASSFGQGLPPYGYTF TRBJ1-2 NA TRBD1 TRBV5-1
TGTGCCTGGAGTGTAGCACCGTACTATGGCTACACCTTC CAWSVAPYYGYTF TRBJ1-2 NA NA TRBV30
TGTGCCAGCAGCGGGCGGGGGGGGACAGGCTACTACAATGAGCAGTTCTTC CASSGRGGTGYYNEQFF TRBJ2-1 NA NA TRBV13
TGTGCCAGCAGCTTGGCGGGACAGGGGGCAACTAATGAAAAACTGTTTTTT CASSLAGQGATNEKLFF TRBJ1-4 once TRBD1 TRBV5-5
TGTGCCAGCACGATGGGACAAAGAAACTATGGCTACACCTTC CASTMGQRNYGYTF TRBJ1-2 NA NA TRBV28
TGTGCCAGCGGAACACTAGCGGGGGGGTCCCCGGCTGATACGCAGTATTTT CASGTLAGGSPADTQYF TRBJ2-3 NA TRBD2 TRBV2
TGTGCCAGCAGTGTCCTCATGGGGAGCTCCTACGAGCAGTACTTC CASSVLMGSSYEQYF TRBJ2-7 NA NA TRBV27
TGTGCCAGCAGCGTAGGCAAAACAGGGGTCACCGGGGAGCTGTTTTTT CASSVGKTGVTGELFF TRBJ2-2 NA TRBD1 TRBV9
TGTGCCAGCAGCCCTATAGCGGGGAACTTCTACGAGCAGTACTTC CASSPIAGNFYEQYF TRBJ2-7 NA TRBD2 TRBV4-2
TGCGCCAGCAGCGTACTAGCGGGGGTCGACAATGAGCAGTTCTTC CASSVLAGVDNEQFF TRBJ2-1 NA TRBD2 TRBV5-1
TGTGCCAGTAGTATAGTTCTCTTGGGGCAGCGAAATTCACCCCTCCACTTT CASSIVLLGQRNSPLHF TRBJ1-6 NA NA TRBV19
TGTGCCAGCAGTTCATCCGGGGGGTTAAGTTTCACCTACGAGCAGTACTTC CASSSSGGLSFTYEQYF TRBJ2-7 NA TRBD2 TRBV28
TGTGCCAGCAGTAGCCGGGGGGGCTGGACAGATACGCAGTATTTT CASSSRGGWTDTQYF TRBJ2-3 few TRBD2 TRBV27
TGTGCCAGCAGCCGGACAGGGCTCACAGATACGCAGTATTTT CASSRTGLTDTQYF TRBJ2-3 NA TRBD1 TRBV5-6
TGCGCCAGCAGCATCGACAGGGAAGGGACCCAGTACTTC CASSIDREGTQYF TRBJ2-5 NA TRBD1 TRBV5-1
TGTGCCAGCAGTTCGGGACAGACCTCCTACGAGCAGTACTTC CASSSGQTSYEQYF TRBJ2-7 NA TRBD1 TRBV28
TGCGCCAGCAGCTTAGGGGGGGACGAGCAGTACTTC CASSLGGDEQYF TRBJ2-7 NA NA TRBV5-1
TGTGCCAGCAGTGCGACTAGCGGGGTCCGCGTCTCCTACAATGAGCAGTTCTTC CASSATSGVRVSYNEQFF TRBJ2-1 NA TRBD2 TRBV25-1
TGTGCCAGCAGTTGGGGGGGGCCGGGGAACACTGAAGCTTTCTTT CASSWGGPGNTEAFF TRBJ1-1 NA NA TRBV28
TGTGCCAGCAGCTTAGCCGGACAGGTCTACGAGCAGTACTTC CASSLAGQVYEQYF TRBJ2-7 NA TRBD1 TRBV7-9
TGTGCCAGCAGCAAAAATAACTGTTATAATTCACCCCTCCACTTT CASSKNNCYNSPLHF TRBJ1-6 NA NA TRBV21-1
TGTGCCAGCAGTTCCATGGTGGGACAGGGGGCTCCGAGAACTGAAGCTTTCTTT CASSSMVGQGAPRTEAFF TRBJ1-1 few TRBD1 TRBV28
TGTGCTAGTGGTTTGGTAAGGGGACTAGCGGTCGACTATGAGCAGTTCTTC CASGLVRGLAVDYEQFF TRBJ2-1 NA TRBD2 TRBV12-5
TGTGCCAGCAGCTTAGGGGGGGGACAGGGTAAAAGAGAGCAGTACTTC CASSLGGGQGKREQYF TRBJ2-5 few TRBD1 TRBV7-2
TGCGCCAGCAGTCCCGGGACAGGGCAATACACCATATATTTT CASSPGTGQYTIYF TRBJ1-3 few TRBD1 TRBV4-3
TGTGCCAGCTCACCGGGACAGAGGAACACTGAAGCTTTCTTT CASSPGQRNTEAFF TRBJ1-1 NA TRBD1 TRBV18
TGTGCCAGCAGCTTTATCGGGACAGGGCTGACAGATACGCAGTATTTT CASSFIGTGLTDTQYF TRBJ2-3 NA TRBD1 TRBV7-9
TGTGCCAGCAGCGTATGGACACCCTCCACAGATACGCAGTATTTT CASSVWTPSTDTQYF TRBJ2-3 NA NA TRBV7-9
TGTGCCAGCAGTTCCTACTCCGAGCAGTACTTC CASSSYSEQYF TRBJ2-7 NA NA TRBV5-6
TGTGCCAGCTCACCAAACAGGGACCCACGAGGAACTGAAGCTTTCTTT CASSPNRDPRGTEAFF TRBJ1-1 NA NA TRBV18
TGTGCCAGCAGTTTAATTGGGACAGCAAACATTCAGTACTTC CASSLIGTANIQYF TRBJ2-4 NA TRBD1 TRBV28
TGTGCCAGCAGTTACTCCACAGGGGGCTGGGGTGGCTACACCTTC CASSYSTGGWGGYTF TRBJ1-2 NA TRBD1 TRBV6-5
TGTGCCAGCAGTTTCCCCGGGACAGGGGGCTTGATTTACCAAGAGACCCAGTACTTC CASSFPGTGGLIYQETQYF TRBJ2-5 NA TRBD1 TRBV28
TGTGCCAGCAGTTTATATATTCCGGGGAACACTGAAGCTTTCTTT CASSLYIPGNTEAFF TRBJ1-1 NA NA TRBV27
TGTGCCTGGAGTGTACGTGGCTCATCTGGCTACACCTTC CAWSVRGSSGYTF TRBJ1-2 few NA TRBV30
TGTGCCAGCAGTGAAGTTCAGGGGGCAGGAGAGACCCAGTACTTC CASSEVQGAGETQYF TRBJ2-5 NA TRBD1 TRBV6-1
TGTGCCAGCTCACCACCGTCAGGGTATGGAGGGAAACTGTTTTTT CASSPPSGYGGKLFF TRBJ1-4 NA NA TRBV18
TGTGCCAGCACTCCCCGGACACGAGGAGGGCAGCCCCAGCATTTT CASTPRTRGGQPQHF TRBJ1-5 NA NA TRBV28
TGTGCCACCAGCAGAGAGGGACAGGGTCGAGAGACCCAGTACTTC CATSREGQGRETQYF TRBJ2-5 NA TRBD1 TRBV15
TGTGCCTGGAGGGGTAAGCAGGGGCCTTACGAGCAGTACTTC CAWRGKQGPYEQYF TRBJ2-7 NA NA TRBV30
TGTGCCAGCAGTTACCGCCCCGGGTCCTCGAACCATGAGCAGTTCTTC CASSYRPGSSNHEQFF TRBJ2-1 few NA TRBV6-5
TGCGCCAGCAGCGCCGAGGGCGGGGCGCAAGAGACCCAGTACTTC CASSAEGGAQETQYF TRBJ2-5 NA NA TRBV5-1
TGTGCCAGCAGCTTCGGGACAGTTAGCAATCAGCCCCAGCATTTT CASSFGTVSNQPQHF TRBJ1-5 NA TRBD1 TRBV7-8
TGTGCCAGCAGTGAACAGGGGAATGACAATGAGCAGTTCTTC CASSEQGNDNEQFF TRBJ2-1 once NA TRBV2
TGTGCTAGCAGCTTAGGGACAGGGGAGACCCAGTACTTC CASSLGTGETQYF TRBJ2-5 NA TRBD1 TRBV7-7
TGTGCCAGCAGCCCTACCATTTCCGGGGAGCTGTTTTTT CASSPTISGELFF TRBJ2-2 few NA TRBV9
TGTGCCAGCAGTGAAGTCCGAGGAACTAATGAAAAACTGTTTTTT CASSEVRGTNEKLFF TRBJ1-4 NA NA TRBV2
TGTGCCAGCAGGCCCGGGGTAGCGCTGGGCACAGATACGCAGTATTTT CASRPGVALGTDTQYF TRBJ2-3 NA NA TRBV5-4
TGTGCCAGCGCAGAGGTATACAATGAGCAGTTCTTC CASAEVYNEQFF TRBJ2-1 once NA TRBV11-2
TGTGCCAGCACGTCCGCGGATAGCAATCAGCCCCAGCATTTT CASTSADSNQPQHF TRBJ1-5 NA NA TRBV6-5
TGTGCCAGCAGTTTGGTACCGAGCTATGGCTACACCTTC CASSLVPSYGYTF TRBJ1-2 NA NA TRBV28
TGTGCCAGCAGCACGACAGCAACAACTAATGAAAAACTGTTTTTT CASSTTATTNEKLFF TRBJ1-4 once NA TRBV9